These T cell receptor beta chains were read from a single sample in a study of blood T cell repertoires in COVID-19. Clones were sequenced by immunoSEQ multiplex PCR, and TCRdb holds only the in-frame ones, with some missing. This table has some 200,000 clones, around nine tenths appearing once. What was sequenced was peripheral blood. These receptor sequences come from a man aged 45-65 years with COVID-19, enrolled during active disease. The CDR3 runs from the conserved cysteine through the conserved F or W. A D gene is named only where the DNA matches it firmly. Size values are once, few and many counts, or a class for expanded clones, and some rows have none.

.	TRBV6-6	TRBD1	TRBJ1-5	CASSPGGNQPQHF	TGTGCCAGCAGTCCAGGGGGGAATCAGCCCCAGCATTTT
.	TRBV27	TRBD2	TRBJ2-2	CASSLFGAGTDTGELFF	TGTGCCAGCAGTTTATTTGGAGCGGGAACGGATACCGGGGAGCTGTTTTTT
once	TRBV27	.	TRBJ2-3	CASSWTWTSWVDTQYF	TGTGCCAGCAGTTGGACCTGGACAAGCTGGGTAGATACGCAGTATTTT
once	TRBV5-4	TRBD1	TRBJ2-1	CASSLPGTGLNEQFF	TGTGCCAGCAGCTTGCCCGGGACAGGGTTGAATGAGCAGTTCTTC
.	TRBV3-1/TRBV3-2	TRBD2	TRBJ2-5	CASSLGLAGGLQETQYF	TGTGCCAGCAGCTTAGGACTAGCGGGAGGCTTACAAGAGACCCAGTACTTC
.	TRBV11-1	.	TRBJ1-2	CASSPLDYGYTF	TGTGCCAGCAGCCCTCTTGACTATGGCTACACCTTC
.	TRBV10-3	.	TRBJ2-4	CAISGGEENIQYF	TGTGCCATCAGCGGGGGAGAAGAAAACATTCAGTACTTC
once	TRBV5-6	TRBD1	TRBJ2-7	CASSRDSLSYEQYF	TGTGCCAGCAGCCGGGACAGTTTATCCTACGAGCAGTACTTC
.	TRBV7-2	TRBD1	TRBJ2-3	CASSLDRGAADTQYF	TGTGCCAGCAGCCTAGACAGGGGAGCGGCAGATACGCAGTATTTT
.	TRBV5-6	.	TRBJ2-2	CASNSRGTTGELFF	TGTGCCAGCAACTCGAGGGGGACAACCGGGGAGCTGTTTTTT
few	TRBV10-3	TRBD1	TRBJ1-5	CAISGGQGSQPQHF	TGTGCCATCAGTGGCGGACAGGGCTCTCAGCCCCAGCATTTT
once	TRBV29-1	TRBD1	TRBJ2-5	CSVAGTASPQETQYF	TGCAGCGTTGCAGGGACAGCCTCACCCCAAGAGACCCAGTACTTC
.	TRBV5-4	TRBD1	TRBJ1-6	CASSSAGQGSSPLHF	TGTGCCAGCAGCTCCGCCGGACAGGGGAGTTCACCCCTCCACTTT
.	TRBV16	TRBD2	TRBJ2-1	CASRTSGRAPYNEQFF	TGTGCCAGCAGAACTAGCGGGAGGGCCCCATACAATGAGCAGTTCTTC
.	TRBV4-3	.	TRBJ2-3	CASSLTLRRLADTQYF	TGCGCCAGCAGCCTCACCTTGCGGCGGCTAGCGGATACGCAGTATTTT
.	TRBV7-9	.	TRBJ2-1	CASSFWGANEQFF	TGTGCCAGCAGCTTTTGGGGAGCCAATGAGCAGTTCTTC
.	TRBV28	TRBD1	TRBJ2-7	CASSPGTGLRYEQYF	TGTGCCAGCAGTCCCGGGACAGGGCTCCGATACGAGCAGTACTTC
.	TRBV19	TRBD1	TRBJ1-5	CASATDRGSNQPQHF	TGTGCCAGTGCCACCGACAGGGGTAGCAATCAGCCCCAGCATTTT
.	TRBV2	.	TRBJ1-1	CASSQGLGTEAFF	TGTGCCAGCAGCCAGGGGCTAGGCACTGAAGCTTTCTTT
once	TRBV6-4	.	TRBJ2-7	CASIAGRGYEQYF	TGTGCCAGCATAGCTGGCAGGGGCTACGAGCAGTACTTC
.	TRBV9	.	TRBJ2-1	CASSDSYNEQFF	TGTGCCAGCAGCGACTCGTACAATGAGCAGTTCTTC
.	TRBV7-2	TRBD1	TRBJ2-7	CASSPNRGSVEQYF	TGTGCCAGCAGCCCAAACAGGGGGTCGGTCGAGCAGTACTTC
.	TRBV27	TRBD1	TRBJ1-5	CASSPGTGRDQPQHF	TGTGCCAGCAGCCCCGGGACAGGGAGGGATCAGCCCCAGCATTTT
.	TRBV29-1	.	TRBJ2-5	CSVDPLYQETQYF	TGCAGCGTTGATCCCCTATACCAAGAGACCCAGTACTTC
once	TRBV5-6	.	TRBJ1-2	CASSLRQAHLYGYTF	TGTGCCAGCAGCCTCCGACAGGCCCATCTCTATGGCTACACCTTC
.	TRBV5-1	.	TRBJ2-7	CASSLAPGVTYEQYF	TGCGCCAGCAGCTTGGCACCGGGAGTCACCTACGAGCAGTACTTC
.	TRBV7-3	.	TRBJ2-5	CASSLNSQETQYF	TGTGCCAGCAGCTTAAACAGCCAAGAGACCCAGTACTTC
.	TRBV7-2	TRBD1	TRBJ1-1	CASSQGGVVPEAFF	TGTGCCAGCAGTCAAGGGGGCGTTGTGCCTGAAGCTTTCTTT
.	TRBV2	.	TRBJ2-3	CATQGLTSTDTQYF	TGTGCCACTCAGGGTCTTACTAGCACAGATACGCAGTATTTT
.	TRBV6-2/TRBV6-3	TRBD1	TRBJ2-4	CASSYSLQGAALDIQYF	TGTGCCAGCAGTTATTCGTTGCAGGGGGCCGCCTTGGACATTCAGTACTTC
.	TRBV10-3	TRBD1	TRBJ2-3	CAISESTQGRGQTDTQYF	TGTGCCATCAGTGAGTCGACTCAGGGAAGGGGGCAAACAGATACGCAGTATTTT
.	TRBV29-1	.	TRBJ1-4	CSVVGPNEKLFF	TGCAGCGTTGTGGGCCCGAATGAAAAACTGTTTTTT
.	TRBV9	TRBD2	TRBJ2-3	CASSVNPGTSGGTDTQYF	TGTGCCAGCAGCGTAAACCCTGGGACTAGCGGGGGCACAGATACGCAGTATTTT
.	TRBV9	TRBD1	TRBJ1-5	CASSAGTDNQPQHF	TGTGCCAGCAGCGCCGGGACAGACAATCAGCCCCAGCATTTT
.	TRBV11-2	.	TRBJ1-1	CASSLDLRNTEAFF	TGTGCCAGCAGCTTAGATCTGCGGAACACTGAAGCTTTCTTT
.	TRBV28	.	TRBJ1-6	CASSQGSDSYNSPLHF	TGTGCCAGCAGTCAGGGCTCCGACAGCTATAATTCACCCCTCCACTTT
.	TRBV5-4	.	TRBJ1-1	CASSLVTGQNTEAFF	TGTGCCAGCAGCTTGGTTACAGGGCAAAACACTGAAGCTTTCTTT
.	TRBV7-9	TRBD1	TRBJ1-1	CASSLGQGHGDTEAFF	TGTGCCAGCAGCTTAGGACAGGGGCATGGGGACACTGAAGCTTTCTTT
.	TRBV7-9	.	TRBJ1-6	CASSLDGGSPLHF	TGTGCCAGCAGCTTAGACGGGGGTTCACCCCTCCACTTT
once	TRBV7-8	.	TRBJ2-2	CASSWALSKTNTGELFF	TGTGCCAGCAGCTGGGCCCTCTCTAAAACGAACACCGGGGAGCTGTTTTTT
.	TRBV15	.	TRBJ2-1	CATSPRRTYNEQFF	TGTGCCACCAGCCCCAGGAGGACCTACAATGAGCAGTTCTTC
.	TRBV5-4	.	TRBJ2-3	CASSLEGGTDTQYF	TGTGCCAGCAGCTTGGAGGGGGGCACAGATACGCAGTATTTT
.	TRBV6-5	TRBD1	TRBJ1-3	CASSSGTGVGNTIYF	TGTGCCAGCAGTAGTGGGACAGGGGTTGGAAACACCATATATTTT
.	TRBV18	TRBD1	TRBJ2-7	CASSPPGQNYEQYF	TGTGCCAGCTCACCACCGGGACAGAACTACGAGCAGTACTTC
once	TRBV9	TRBD1	TRBJ1-4	CASSGGQGALANEKLFF	TGTGCCAGCAGCGGGGGACAGGGGGCTCTAGCTAATGAAAAACTGTTTTTT
.	TRBV18	TRBD1	TRBJ1-1	CASSLDRAAEAFF	TGTGCCAGCTCATTGGACAGGGCGGCTGAAGCTTTCTTT
.	TRBV10-3	.	TRBJ2-3	CAISESTTTDTQYF	TGTGCCATCAGTGAGTCGACTACCACAGATACGCAGTATTTT
.	TRBV10-3	TRBD1	TRBJ2-3	CAISGSKWDRAKDTQYF	TGTGCCATCAGTGGATCCAAGTGGGACAGGGCAAAAGATACGCAGTATTTT
.	TRBV7-7	.	TRBJ1-3	CASSPSRDFGNTIYF	TGTGCCAGCAGCCCATCCAGGGACTTTGGAAACACCATATATTTT
.	TRBV7-9	.	TRBJ1-2	CASKREGGRGYGYTF	TGTGCCAGCAAAAGGGAGGGAGGGCGCGGCTATGGCTACACCTTC
.	TRBV7-6	TRBD1	TRBJ2-6	CASSKPRQGVTGANVLTF	TGTGCCAGCAGTAAACCGAGACAGGGAGTTACTGGGGCCAACGTCCTGACTTTC
.	TRBV19	TRBD1	TRBJ2-5	CASSIFGTGEETQYF	TGTGCCAGTAGTATTTTTGGGACAGGGGAAGAGACCCAGTACTTC
.	TRBV30	.	TRBJ1-5	CAWSSGLDQPQHF	TGTGCCTGGAGTTCGGGTTTGGATCAGCCCCAGCATTTT
.	TRBV2	.	TRBJ1-4	CASSESGFGEKLFF	TGTGCCAGCAGTGAATCGGGTTTTGGCGAAAAACTGTTTTTT
.	TRBV24-1	TRBD1	TRBJ2-4	CATSAADREVQYF	TGTGCCACCAGTGCCGCGGACAGGGAGGTTCAGTACTTC
.	TRBV28	.	TRBJ2-2	CASSFGGTNTGELFF	TGTGCCAGCAGTTTCGGGGGAACGAACACCGGGGAGCTGTTTTTT
.	TRBV19	TRBD1	TRBJ1-1	CATSDRDTEAFF	TGTGCCACCTCGGACAGGGACACTGAAGCTTTCTTT
.	TRBV7-2	TRBD2	TRBJ2-7	CASSYRAGPPYEQYF	TGTGCCAGCAGCTACCGAGCGGGGCCCCCCTACGAGCAGTACTTC
few	TRBV4-2	TRBD1	TRBJ2-2	CASSQEPNLDRGTGELFF	TGTGCCAGCAGCCAAGAACCCAACCTCGACAGGGGCACCGGGGAGCTGTTTTTT
.	TRBV7-9	TRBD1	TRBJ1-4	CASSPQTGGSEKLFF	TGTGCCAGCAGCCCGCAGACAGGGGGTAGTGAAAAACTGTTTTTT